This is a list of T cell receptor beta chains from one sample in a study of cytomegalovirus exposure and HLA in healthy donors. TCRdb's copy holds only in-frame clones and misses some; the assay was immunoSEQ multiplex PCR. The sample holds about 73,000 clones; under 70% are singletons and the top ten take 6.5% to 7.5%. The sequencing input was PBMCs. The receptors were gathered from a woman aged 50 to 60 in good health and CMV-seropositive. CDR3s include the opening cysteine and the closing phenylalanine or tryptophan. D genes are given only for firm matches. The listing skips clone size in some rows; elsewhere it reads once, few, many or a size class.

clone size	V gene	J gene	D gene	CDR3 protein	CDR3 DNA
NA	TRBV27	TRBJ1-6	TRBD1	CASSSTGTAYSPLHF	TGTGCCAGCAGTTCGACCGGGACAGCCTATTCACCCCTCCACTTT
few	TRBV5-8	TRBJ1-2	NA	CASILGAKVNYGYTF	TGTGCCAGCATCCTGGGGGCAAAAGTTAACTATGGCTACACCTTC
NA	TRBV6-1	TRBJ1-3	NA	CASSEQAISGNTIYF	TGTGCCAGCAGTGAACAGGCCATCTCTGGAAACACCATATATTTT
NA	TRBV2	TRBJ2-7	TRBD1	CASRDRGRNYEQYF	TGTGCCAGCAGGGACAGGGGTCGGAACTACGAGCAGTACTTC
once	TRBV5-5	TRBJ2-3	TRBD2	CASSQWTSGGDTQYF	TGTGCCAGCAGCCAATGGACTAGCGGGGGTGATACGCAGTATTTT
NA	TRBV6-4	TRBJ2-1	NA	CASSASAYNEQFF	TGTGCCAGCAGTGCTAGCGCCTACAATGAGCAGTTCTTC
NA	TRBV28	TRBJ1-6	NA	CASRVMGNSPLHF	TGTGCCAGCAGGGTCATGGGCAATTCACCCCTCCACTTT
NA	TRBV10-3	TRBJ1-1	NA	CAISESTRAPMNTEAFF	TGTGCCATCAGTGAGTCGACTCGAGCACCGATGAACACTGAAGCTTTCTTT
once	TRBV10-3	TRBJ2-7	TRBD1	CAISSGTGPYEQYF	TGTGCCATCAGCTCCGGGACAGGTCCCTACGAGCAGTACTTC
few	TRBV19	TRBJ1-1	NA	CASSEGDTEAFF	TGTGCCAGTAGTGAGGGGGACACTGAAGCTTTCTTT
NA	TRBV5-1	TRBJ1-2	TRBD1	CASSLRTGGGDYTF	TGCGCCAGCAGCCTACGGACAGGGGGTGGTGACTACACCTTC
NA	TRBV2	TRBJ1-1	NA	CADLPGMNTEAFF	TGTGCCGACCTCCCAGGGATGAACACTGAAGCTTTCTTT
NA	TRBV5-1	TRBJ2-7	TRBD1	CASRGQGYEQYF	TGCGCCAGCAGAGGACAGGGCTACGAGCAGTACTTC
NA	TRBV10-2	TRBJ2-6	NA	CASSAGEGANVLTF	TGCGCCAGCAGTGCCGGAGAGGGGGCCAACGTCCTGACTTTC
NA	TRBV10-3	TRBJ2-2	NA	CAIRPAGELFF	TGTGCCATCAGGCCGGCCGGGGAGCTGTTTTTT
NA	TRBV5-1	TRBJ2-1	NA	CASSWGGRNNEQFF	TGCGCCAGCAGCTGGGGGGGGCGGAACAATGAGCAGTTCTTC
NA	TRBV7-3	TRBJ2-5	NA	CASSLIAGYQETQYF	TGTGCCAGCAGCTTAATCGCAGGGTATCAAGAGACCCAGTACTTC